A single sample is the source of the 10 T cell receptor beta chains below, sequenced in a study of human T cells and chemical hapten exposure. In TCRdb, the RACE reads were re-called with MiXCR into one record per CDR3 protein. The table lists over 85,000 distinct CDR3 sequences, 9.5% to 14% of them singletons. Time point defined: pre-sensitization, week 0. The treatment here: therapeutic diphenylcyclopropenone sensitization with weekly scalp DPC. This sample comprised whole blood, obtained in connection with sensitization to the hapten diphenylcyclopropenone (DPC). The origin of the receptors is a woman in her sixties with alopecia areata. Some clones in this sample may be carry-over from other donors' samples.

This clonotype was seen ten or more times. J is TRBJ1-5 and V is TRBV7-8, with D uncertain. The V and J ends lost 1 base and 1 base respectively, with 11 bases between them. The CDR3 sequence is 16 residues long. CDR1 and CDR2 from the germline V gene are SGHVS and FQNEAQ. CDR3 in DNA: TGTGCCAGCAGCTTAGTCGGGATCACAAGCAATCAGCCCCAGCATTTT. It yields the protein CASSLVGITSNQPQHF. The complete variable domain, with remaining parts taken from reference TRBV7-8 and TRBJ1-5, reads GAGVSQSPRYKVAKRGQDVALRCDPISGHVSLFWYQQALGQGPEFLTYFQNEAQLDKSGLPSDRFFAERPEGSVSTLKIQRTQQEDSAVYLCASSLVGITSNQPQHFGDGTRLSIL.

In this sample, this clonotype turned up a few times. This sequence joins TRBV5-1 and TRBJ1-1; no definite D call. The CDR3 runs to 15 residues. V was shortened by 0 bases and J by 1 base, with 10 bases between the two germline ends. Germline loops: CDR1 SGHRS, CDR2 YFSETQ. The CDR3 bases are TGCGCCAGCAGCTTGGAAAAGCCCCCGAACACTGAAGCTTTCTTT. This sequence encodes CASSLEKPPNTEAFF. Filled out from reference TRBV5-1 and TRBJ1-1, the complete variable domain reads KAGVTQTPRYLIKTRGQQVTLSCSPISGHRSVSWYQQTPGQGLQFLFEYFSETQRNKGNFPGRFSGRQFSNSRSEMNVSTLELGDSALYLCASSLEKPPNTEAFFGQGTRLTVV.

This clonotype was recorded many times. V is TRBV7-9 and J is TRBJ2-5, with D perhaps being TRBD1 or TRBD2 (6 bases each). V was shortened by 5 bases and J by 4 bases, with 23 bases between the two germline ends. Germline V lookup: CDR1 SEHNR, CDR2 FQNEAQ (reference sequence). The CDR3 length is 17 residues. CDR3: CASSPERLSRGRETQYF. DNA for the CDR3: TGTGCCAGCAGCCCCGAGCGGCTGAGCCGGGGGCGAGAGACCCAGTACTTC.

The chain has TRBV2 and TRBJ1-1, with 8 bases that match TRBD1. This CDR3 has 15 residues. V was clipped by 5 bases and J by 4 bases; unmatched bases: 9. The germline CDR1 and CDR2 sequences are SNHLY and FYNNEI. CDR3 nucleotides: TGTGCCAGCAGTCGGTTCGACAGGGGTACCACTGAAGCTTTCTTT. This encodes CASSRFDRGTTEAFF.

The V gene is TRBV5-1, the J gene TRBJ2-3; TRBD2 aligns across 11 bases. This CDR3 spans 15 amino acids. Germline CDR1 SGHRS, CDR2 YFSETQ. V was clipped by 4 bases and J by 5 bases; unmatched bases: 6. CDR3 sequence reads: CASSIAGGQGDTQYF. Written as DNA, the CDR3 is TGCGCCAGCAGCATAGCGGGGGGGCAAGGAGATACGCAGTATTTT.

The J gene is TRBJ2-1, the V gene TRBV2, with unresolved D. The CDR3 is 14 amino acids. The V and J ends lost 0 bases and 4 bases respectively, with 7 bases between them. Per germline, CDR1 SNHLY and CDR2 FYNNEI. The DNA for the CDR3 is TGTGCCAGCAGTGAAGCGCTCAGATACAATGAGCAGTTCTTC. This sequence encodes CASSEALRYNEQFF.

This clonotype was picked up a small number of times. CDR3 in amino acids: CASSELGLAVETQYF. The CDR3 DNA sequence: TGTGCCAGCAGTGAACTTGGACTAGCGGTGGAGACCCAGTACTTC. The chain couples TRBV2 to TRBJ2-5; 10 nucleotides agree with TRBD2. The CDR3 sequence is 15 residues long. J lost 5 bases, V lost 2 bases, and 5 bases had no gene match. From germline, CDR1 is SNHLY and CDR2 FYNNEI.

This clonotype came up many times. V usage is TRBV3-1 and J usage is TRBJ1-1, with D maybe TRBD1 (5 bases). Germline-derived CDR1 and CDR2 are LGHDT and YNNKEL (reference sequence). The CDR3 contains 13 residues. Trimming removed 1 base at V and 5 bases at J, with 8 bases between. Here the CDR3 reads CASSQVGETEAFF. The DNA for the CDR3 is TGTGCCAGCAGCCAAGTGGGGGAAACTGAAGCTTTCTTT.

As for this clonotype: A clone one base away is much larger, so this may be a read error. The chain uses TRBV11-2 and TRBJ2-3, with D perhaps TRBD1 (5 bases). Trimming cost V 4 bases and J 1 base, with 15 bases left between them. This CDR3 is 16 amino acids long. Germline CDR1 SGHAT, CDR2 FQNNGV. The CDR3 loop reads CASSSPVGAGTDTQYF. CDR3 sequence (DNA): TGTGCCAGCAGCTCCCCCGTAGGGGCGGGCACAGATACGCAGTATTTT.

This clonotype appeared a few times. The chain carries TRBV12-3 or TRBV12-4 and TRBJ2-6, with D perhaps matching TRBD2 (5 bases). The CDR3 totals 17 residues. V shed 8 bases and J shed 0 bases, with 17 bases lying between them. The CDR3 DNA follows: TGTGCCAGCTATCATGGAGGTGGGAGCTCTGGGGCCAACGTCCTGACTTTC. Its translation: CASYHGGGSSGANVLTF.